The source of this TCR beta chain is a study of blood T cell repertoires in COVID-19. Study information: From the United States, Italy and Spain came samples of acute and convalescent COVID-19. PBMCs, B-cell-depleted T cells, or T cells provided the cDNA or gDNA that made up the material.

The germline CDR1 and CDR2 sequences are SGHTA and FQGNSA. V shed 3 bases and J 2 bases; nucleotides not matched to a gene: 2. The CDR3 covers 15 residues. Patients of the Seattle cohort, enrolled during active infection, were followed longitudinally. In the source study's methods: Reference gene primer amplification yielded estimated nucleated cell counts. Generated by immunoSEQ multiplex PCR, the TCRdb table keeps only in-frame clones and is missing some. V, J and clone size reflect that table, while D and trimming were determined from the DNA. This table has nearly 250,000 clones, roughly 88% appearing once.

The sample taken for sequencing was peripheral blood. The rearrangement joins TRBV7-2 to TRBJ2-1, with TRBD2 matching 9 bases. This TCR derives from a woman older than 75 with COVID-19, enrolled during active disease. CDR3 amino acids: CASSLGLATYNEQFF. CDR3 DNA: TGTGCCAGCAGCTTGGGACTAGCCACCTACAATGAGCAGTTCTTC. Full variable domain (remainder filled in from reference TRBV7-2 and TRBJ2-1): GAGVSQSPSNKVTEKGKDVELRCDPISGHTALYWYRQSLGQGLEFLIYFQGNSAPDKSGLPSDRFSAERTGGSVSTLTIQRTQQEDSAVYLCASSLGLATYNEQFFGPGTRLTVL.